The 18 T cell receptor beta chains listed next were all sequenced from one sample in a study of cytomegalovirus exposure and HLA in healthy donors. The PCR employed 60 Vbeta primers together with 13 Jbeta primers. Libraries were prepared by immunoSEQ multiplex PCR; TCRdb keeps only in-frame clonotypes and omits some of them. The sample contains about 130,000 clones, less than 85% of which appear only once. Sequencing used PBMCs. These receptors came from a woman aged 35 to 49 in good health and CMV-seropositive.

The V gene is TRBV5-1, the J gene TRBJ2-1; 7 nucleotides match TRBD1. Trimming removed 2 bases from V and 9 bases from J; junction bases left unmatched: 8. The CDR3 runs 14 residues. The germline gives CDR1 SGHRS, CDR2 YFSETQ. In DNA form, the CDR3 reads TGCGCCAGCAGCTTCAGGACAGGTACAACTGAGCAGTTCTTC. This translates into CASSFRTGTTEQFF.

CDR3 sequence reads: CATTSWDRAENEQFF. The DNA for the CDR3 is TGTGCCACCACTTCCTGGGACAGGGCGGAAAATGAGCAGTTCTTC. The chain joins TRBV15 to TRBJ2-1; 9 nucleotides agree with TRBD1. Germline values: CDR1 LNHNV, CDR2 YYDKDF (reference sequence). The CDR3 covers 15 residues. The ends lost 7 bases at V and 7 bases at J; junction bases unmatched: 11.

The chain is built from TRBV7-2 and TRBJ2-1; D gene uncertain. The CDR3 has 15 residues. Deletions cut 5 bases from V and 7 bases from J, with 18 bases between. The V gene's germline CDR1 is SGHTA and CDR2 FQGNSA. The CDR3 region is CASSSFGSRLNEQFF. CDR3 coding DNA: TGTGCCAGCAGCAGTTTCGGTTCTAGGTTGAATGAGCAGTTCTTC.

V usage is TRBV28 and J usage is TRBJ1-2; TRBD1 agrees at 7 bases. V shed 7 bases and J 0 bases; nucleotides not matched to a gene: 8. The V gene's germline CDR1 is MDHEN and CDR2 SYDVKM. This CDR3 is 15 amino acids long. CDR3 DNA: TGTGCCAGCACCTTAGGGGACAGAGCTAACTATGGCTACACCTTC. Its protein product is CASTLGDRANYGYTF.

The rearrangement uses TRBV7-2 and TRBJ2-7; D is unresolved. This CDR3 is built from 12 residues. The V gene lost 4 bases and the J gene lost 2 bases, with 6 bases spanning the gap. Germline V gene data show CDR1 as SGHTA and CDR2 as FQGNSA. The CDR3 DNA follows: TGTGCCAGCAGCTCCGTCGCCTACGAGCAGTACTTC. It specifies CASSSVAYEQYF.

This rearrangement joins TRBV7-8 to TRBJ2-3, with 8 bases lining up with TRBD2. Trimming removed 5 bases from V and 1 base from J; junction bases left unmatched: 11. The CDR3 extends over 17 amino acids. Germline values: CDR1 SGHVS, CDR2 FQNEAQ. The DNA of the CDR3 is TGTGCCAGCAGCGCACCCGCGGGACTAGGGGGCACAGATACGCAGTATTTT. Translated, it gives CASSAPAGLGGTDTQYF.

The CDR3 DNA sequence: TGTGCCAGTAGTATAGGAGGTGGACAAGAGACCCAGTACTTC. Amino acids: CASSIGGGQETQYF. The gene calls are TRBV19 and TRBJ2-5; D uncertain. The germline gives CDR1 LNHDA, CDR2 SQIVND (reference sequence). Trimming cost V 1 base and J 2 bases, with 8 bases left between them. This CDR3 is 14 amino acids long.

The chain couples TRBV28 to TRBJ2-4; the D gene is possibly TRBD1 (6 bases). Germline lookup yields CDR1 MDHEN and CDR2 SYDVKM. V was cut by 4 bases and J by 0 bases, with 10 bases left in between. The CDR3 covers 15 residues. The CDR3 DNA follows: TGTGCCAGCAGTTCAGGACAGATAGCCAAAAACATTCAGTACTTC. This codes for CASSSGQIAKNIQYF.

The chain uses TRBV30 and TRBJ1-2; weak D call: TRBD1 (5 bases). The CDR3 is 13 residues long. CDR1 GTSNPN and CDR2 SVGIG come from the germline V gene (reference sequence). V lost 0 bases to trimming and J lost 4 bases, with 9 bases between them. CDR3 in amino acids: CAWSVGQGYGYTF. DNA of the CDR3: TGTGCCTGGAGTGTAGGTCAGGGCTATGGCTACACCTTC.

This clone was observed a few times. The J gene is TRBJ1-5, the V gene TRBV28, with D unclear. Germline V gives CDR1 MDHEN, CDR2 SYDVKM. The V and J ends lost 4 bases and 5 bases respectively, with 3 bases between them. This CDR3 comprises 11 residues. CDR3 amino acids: CASSSYQPQHF. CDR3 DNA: TGTGCCAGCAGTTCTTATCAGCCCCAGCATTTT.

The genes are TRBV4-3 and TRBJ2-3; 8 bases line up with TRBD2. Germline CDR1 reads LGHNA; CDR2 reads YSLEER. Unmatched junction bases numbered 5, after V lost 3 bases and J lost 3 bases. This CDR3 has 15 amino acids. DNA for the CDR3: TGCGCCAGCAGCCAGAGCGGGAGCAGGACAGATACGCAGTATTTT. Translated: CASSQSGSRTDTQYF.

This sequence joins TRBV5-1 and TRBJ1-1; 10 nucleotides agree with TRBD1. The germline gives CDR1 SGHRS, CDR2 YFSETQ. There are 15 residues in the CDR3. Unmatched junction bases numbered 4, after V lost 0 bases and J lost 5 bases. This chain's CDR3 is CASSLGQGARTEAFF. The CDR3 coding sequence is TGCGCCAGCAGCTTGGGACAGGGGGCGCGGACTGAAGCTTTCTTT.

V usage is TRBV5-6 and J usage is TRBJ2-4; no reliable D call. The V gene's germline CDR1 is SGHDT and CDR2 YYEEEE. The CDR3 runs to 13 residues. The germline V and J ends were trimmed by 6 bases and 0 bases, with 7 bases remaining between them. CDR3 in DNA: TGTGCCAGCAAGAACTTAGCCAAAAACATTCAGTACTTC. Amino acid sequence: CASKNLAKNIQYF.

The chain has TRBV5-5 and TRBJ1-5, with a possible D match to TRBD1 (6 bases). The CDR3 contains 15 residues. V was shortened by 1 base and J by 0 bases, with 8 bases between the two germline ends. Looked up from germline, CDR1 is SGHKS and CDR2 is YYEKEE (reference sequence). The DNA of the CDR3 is TGTGCCAGCAGCTTGCCAGGGGATAGCAATCAGCCCCAGCATTTT. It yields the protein CASSLPGDSNQPQHF.

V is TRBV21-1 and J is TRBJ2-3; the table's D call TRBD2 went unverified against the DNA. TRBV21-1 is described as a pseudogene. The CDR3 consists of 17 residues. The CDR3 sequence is CASSKAMGRGGTDTQYF. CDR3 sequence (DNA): TGTGCCAGCAGCAAAGCAATGGGGCGGGGGGGCACAGATACGCAGTATTTT.

CDR3 nucleotides: TGTGCCAGCAGCTTGGAAGCGCCAGGGGGCCACCGCAACATTCAGTACTTC. This encodes CASSLEAPGGHRNIQYF. V usage is TRBV5-5 and J usage is TRBJ2-4; 8 bases match TRBD1. Germline V CDR1 and CDR2: SGHKS, YYEKEE (reference sequence). CDR3 length: 17 residues. V dropped 0 bases and J dropped 7; count of bases not matched to a gene: 12.

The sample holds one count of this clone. The CDR3 nucleotides are TGTGCCAGCAGTGAGGAGAGCATAAATCAGCCCCAGCATTTT. Encoded protein: CASSEESINQPQHF. The J gene is TRBJ1-5, the V gene TRBV2; D gene uncertain. Germline V gives CDR1 SNHLY, CDR2 FYNNEI. The V and J ends lost 3 bases and 4 bases respectively, with 10 bases between them. The CDR3 is 14 residues long.

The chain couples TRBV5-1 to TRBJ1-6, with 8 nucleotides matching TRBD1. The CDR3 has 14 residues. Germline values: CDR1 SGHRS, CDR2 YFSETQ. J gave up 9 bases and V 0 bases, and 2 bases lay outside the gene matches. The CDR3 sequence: CASSLAGQGSPLHF. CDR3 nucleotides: TGCGCCAGCAGCTTGGCCGGACAGGGTTCACCCCTCCACTTT.